This T cell receptor beta chain originates from a study of blood T cells in healthy people across ages. CDR3 length equals 12 residues. CDR1 is MNHNS, CDR2 SASEGT, per germline. V lost 1 base, J lost 4 bases, and 5 bases lay in between. This clonotype was observed many times. What it recognizes is unknown. A second PCR of 7 to 11 cycles used a sample-barcoded 5' primer and a J-beta primer mix. TCRdb re-analysed the 5' RACE reads in MiXCR, keeping a single row per CDR3 protein. This sample yields about a million distinct CDR3 sequences, of which 45% to 60% are seen a single time; about a fifth belongs to the top ten. Broader study findings: Roughly linear age-related decline in beta diversity appeared, significant by age 40.

This sequence was found in a woman aged 55-75 years in good health. The sequenced sample was blood. The gene calls are TRBV6-1 and TRBJ2-7; D unclear. The CDR3 bases are TGTGCCAGCAGTGAAGGGGGTTACGAGCAGTACTTC. It specifies CASSEGGYEQYF.